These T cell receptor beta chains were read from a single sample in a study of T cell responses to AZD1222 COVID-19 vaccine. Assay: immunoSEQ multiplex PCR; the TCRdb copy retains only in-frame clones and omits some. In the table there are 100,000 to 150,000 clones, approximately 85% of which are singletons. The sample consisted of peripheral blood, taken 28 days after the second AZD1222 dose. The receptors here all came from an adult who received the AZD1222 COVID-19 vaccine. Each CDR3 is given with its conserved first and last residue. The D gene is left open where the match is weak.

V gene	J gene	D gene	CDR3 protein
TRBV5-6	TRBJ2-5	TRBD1	CASSLGRGAGGIGETQYF
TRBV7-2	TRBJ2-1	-	CASSLGQIYNEQFF
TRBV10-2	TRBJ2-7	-	CASSDGRGYEQYF
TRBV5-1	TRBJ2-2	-	CASSSRGATGELFF
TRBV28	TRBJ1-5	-	CASRPLGWDQPQHF
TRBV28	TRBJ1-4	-	CASSPGGRELEKLFF
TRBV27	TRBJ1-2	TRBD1	CASSPGQGAPLLYGYTF
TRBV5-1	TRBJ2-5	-	CASSLGGVGGRQETQYF
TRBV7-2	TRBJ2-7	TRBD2	CASSSMRTSGPYEQYF
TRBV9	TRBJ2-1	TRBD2	CASSVGGLSSGRYNEQFF
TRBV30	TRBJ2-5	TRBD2	CAWGGLAGQETQYF
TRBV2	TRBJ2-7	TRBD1	CASSEALTGTGGYEQYF
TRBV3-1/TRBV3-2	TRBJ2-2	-	CASSQGTNTPELFF
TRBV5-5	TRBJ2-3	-	CASSFSADPDTQYF
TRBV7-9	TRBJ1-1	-	CASSLAEKGAFF
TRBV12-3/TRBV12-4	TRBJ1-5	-	CASIRDRNQPQHF
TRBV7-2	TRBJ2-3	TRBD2	CASSLGRGGQSDTQYF
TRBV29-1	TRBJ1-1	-	CSSWGGESNTEAFF
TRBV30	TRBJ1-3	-	CAWSVFSGNTIYF